Listed below are T cell receptor beta chains from one sample, sequenced in a study of cytotoxic CD8 clonotypes in ibrutinib-treated CLL. TCRdb's copy holds only in-frame clones and misses some; the assay was immunoSEQ multiplex PCR. The sample carries about 300,000 clones, approximately 79% recorded once. Here the sequenced sample was PBMCs, taken at disease progression, from a patient treated with ibrutinib. These receptors were taken from a human donor with chronic lymphocytic leukemia. Both conserved end residues are part of each CDR3. A D gene is named only where the DNA matches it firmly. Some rows mark clone size as missing; the rest say once, few, many or name a class of expanded clone.

v_call: TRBV6-5
clone_size: NA
j_call: TRBJ2-5
d_call: TRBD1
cdr3_nt: TGTGCCAGCAACATCGGACAGGGCGTACAAGAGACCCAGTACTTC
cdr3_aa: CASNIGQGVQETQYF

v_call: TRBV25-1
clone_size: NA
j_call: TRBJ1-2
d_call: NA
cdr3_nt: TGTGCCAGCAGTTGGGGGGAACTGGGTTATGGCTACACCTTC
cdr3_aa: CASSWGELGYGYTF

v_call: TRBV5-1
clone_size: NA
j_call: TRBJ1-1
d_call: NA
cdr3_nt: TGCGCCAGCAGGGGGGGCTTGAACACTGAAGCTTTCTTT
cdr3_aa: CASRGGLNTEAFF

v_call: TRBV13
clone_size: NA
j_call: TRBJ1-4
d_call: NA
cdr3_nt: TGTGCCAGCAGCTCACATCTAGGAACTAATGAAAAACTGTTTTTT
cdr3_aa: CASSSHLGTNEKLFF

v_call: TRBV11-1
clone_size: NA
j_call: TRBJ2-2
d_call: TRBD1
cdr3_nt: TGTGCCAGCAGTCCCGGGACAGGCTACACCGGGGAGCTGTTTTTT
cdr3_aa: CASSPGTGYTGELFF

v_call: TRBV5-1
clone_size: NA
j_call: TRBJ2-5
d_call: NA
cdr3_nt: TGCGCCAGCAGCTACTCAGGGGTAGAGACCCAGTACTTC
cdr3_aa: CASSYSGVETQYF

v_call: TRBV6-5
clone_size: many
j_call: TRBJ2-7
d_call: NA
cdr3_nt: TGTGCCAGCGTGGGACCGCATACCTACGAGCAGTACTTC
cdr3_aa: CASVGPHTYEQYF

v_call: TRBV9
clone_size: NA
j_call: TRBJ1-3
d_call: NA
cdr3_nt: TGTGCCAGCAGCGTACAGGGTTCCTCTGGAAACACCATATATTTT
cdr3_aa: CASSVQGSSGNTIYF

v_call: TRBV12-5
clone_size: NA
j_call: TRBJ1-4
d_call: NA
cdr3_nt: TGTGCTAGTGCCCACCGCAAAATGGATCTTAATGAAAAACTGTTTTTT
cdr3_aa: CASAHRKMDLNEKLFF

v_call: TRBV10-3
clone_size: NA
j_call: TRBJ1-5
d_call: NA
cdr3_nt: TGTGCCATCAGTGAGTCTGGGGTTAGCAATCAGCCCCAGCATTTT
cdr3_aa: CAISESGVSNQPQHF

v_call: TRBV2
clone_size: few
j_call: TRBJ1-2
d_call: NA
cdr3_nt: TGTGCCAGCGGCCAGGGAGCTAACTATGGCTACACCTTC
cdr3_aa: CASGQGANYGYTF

v_call: TRBV6-5
clone_size: NA
j_call: TRBJ1-2
d_call: NA
cdr3_nt: TGTGCCAGCAGTCCCCTCGGGGGGACTAACTATGGCTACACCTTC
cdr3_aa: CASSPLGGTNYGYTF